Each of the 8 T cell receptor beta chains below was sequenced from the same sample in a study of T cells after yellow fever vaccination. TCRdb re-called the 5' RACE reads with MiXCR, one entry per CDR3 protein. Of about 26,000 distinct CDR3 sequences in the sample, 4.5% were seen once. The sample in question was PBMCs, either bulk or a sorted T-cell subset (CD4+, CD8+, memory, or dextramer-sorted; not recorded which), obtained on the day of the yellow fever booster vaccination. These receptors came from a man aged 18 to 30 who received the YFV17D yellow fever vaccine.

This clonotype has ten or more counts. CDR3 loop: CAISGQGEEKLFF. The CDR3 DNA reads as TGTGCCATCAGCGGACAGGGAGAGGAAAAACTGTTTTTT. The V and J genes are TRBV10-3 and TRBJ1-4; 8 bases match TRBD1. V shed 6 bases, J shed 8 bases, and the junction held 5 bases outside the gene matches. The germline gives CDR1 ENHRY, CDR2 SYGVKD. The CDR3 has 13 residues.

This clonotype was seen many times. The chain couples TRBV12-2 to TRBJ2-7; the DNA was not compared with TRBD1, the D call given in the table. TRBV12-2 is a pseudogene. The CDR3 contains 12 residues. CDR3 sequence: CASLPRPYEQYV. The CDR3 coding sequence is TGTGCAAGTCTCCCCCGGCCCTACGAGCAGTACGTC.

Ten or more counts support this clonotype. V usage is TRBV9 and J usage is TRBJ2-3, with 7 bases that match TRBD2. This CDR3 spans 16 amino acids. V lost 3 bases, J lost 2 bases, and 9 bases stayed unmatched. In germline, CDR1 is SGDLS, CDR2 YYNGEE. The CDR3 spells CASSANRDYPTDTQYF. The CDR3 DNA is TGTGCCAGCAGCGCCAACCGGGACTATCCCACAGATACGCAGTATTTT.

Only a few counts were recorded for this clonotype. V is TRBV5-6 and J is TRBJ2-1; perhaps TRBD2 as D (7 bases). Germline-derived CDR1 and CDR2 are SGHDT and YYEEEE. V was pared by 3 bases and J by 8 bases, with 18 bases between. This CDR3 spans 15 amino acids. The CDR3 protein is CASSYGGGAGDEQFF. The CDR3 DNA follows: TGTGCCAGCAGCTATGGGGGGGGCGCGGGGGATGAGCAGTTCTTC.

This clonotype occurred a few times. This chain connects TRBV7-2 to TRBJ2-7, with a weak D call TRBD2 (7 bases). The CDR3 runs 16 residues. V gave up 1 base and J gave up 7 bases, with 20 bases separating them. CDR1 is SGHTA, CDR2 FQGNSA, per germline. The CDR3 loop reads CASSLVGGPLIGEQYF. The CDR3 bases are TGTGCCAGCAGCTTAGTCGGGGGGCCGCTTATTGGGGAGCAGTACTTC.

The CDR3 spells CASSPNRDTVRAFF. CDR3 coding DNA: TGTGCCAGCAGTCCGAACCGGGACACCGTGAGAGCTTTCTTT. V gene TRBV6-2 or TRBV6-3 combines with J gene TRBJ1-1; D is possibly TRBD1 (6 bases). The CDR3 runs 14 residues. The germline V gene has CDR1 MNHEY and CDR2 SVGEGT. The V and J ends lost 5 bases and 10 bases respectively, with 20 bases between them.

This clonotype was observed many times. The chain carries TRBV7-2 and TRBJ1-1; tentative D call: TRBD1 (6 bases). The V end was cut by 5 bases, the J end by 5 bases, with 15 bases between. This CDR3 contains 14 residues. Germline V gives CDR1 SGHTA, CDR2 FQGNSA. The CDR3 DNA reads TGTGCCAGCAGCCCACAGGGTAGGAGGACTGAAGCTTTCTTT. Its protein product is CASSPQGRRTEAFF.

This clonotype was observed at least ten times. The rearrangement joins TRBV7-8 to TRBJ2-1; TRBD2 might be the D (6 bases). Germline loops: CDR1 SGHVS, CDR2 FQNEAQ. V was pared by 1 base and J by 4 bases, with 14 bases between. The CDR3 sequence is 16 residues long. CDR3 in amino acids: CASSLGRTGLYNEQFF. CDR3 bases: TGTGCCAGCAGCTTAGGTAGAACGGGACTGTACAATGAGCAGTTCTTC.